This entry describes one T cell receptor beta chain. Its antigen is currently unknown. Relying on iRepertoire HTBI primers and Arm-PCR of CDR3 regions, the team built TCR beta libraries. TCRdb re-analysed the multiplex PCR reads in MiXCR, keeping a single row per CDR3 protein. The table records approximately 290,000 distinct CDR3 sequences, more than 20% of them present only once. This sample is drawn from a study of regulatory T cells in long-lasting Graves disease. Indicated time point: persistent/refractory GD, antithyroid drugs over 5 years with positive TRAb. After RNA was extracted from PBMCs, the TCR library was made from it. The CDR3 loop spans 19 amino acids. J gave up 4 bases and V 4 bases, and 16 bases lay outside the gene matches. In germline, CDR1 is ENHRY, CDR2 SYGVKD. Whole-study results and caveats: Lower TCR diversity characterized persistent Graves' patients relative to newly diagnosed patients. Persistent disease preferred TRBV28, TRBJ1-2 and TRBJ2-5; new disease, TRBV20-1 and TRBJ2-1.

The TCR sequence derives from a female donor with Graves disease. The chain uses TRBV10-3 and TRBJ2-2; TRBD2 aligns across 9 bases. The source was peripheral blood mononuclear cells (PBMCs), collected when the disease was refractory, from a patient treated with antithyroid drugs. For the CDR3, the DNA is TGTGCCATCAGTGTAGCTGGGGTAGCGGGAGAAGTGTCCACCGGGGAGCTGTTTTTT. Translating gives CAISVAGVAGEVSTGELFF.